The subject of this entry is one T cell receptor (beta chain). Its antigen remains unknown. The data derive from a study of CD8 T cells in ankylosing spondylitis. Study-wide results and limits: In peripheral blood, disease-linked CD8+ clones occurred at relatively low frequencies. Seemingly characteristic of ankylosing spondylitis blood was a TCR beta motif consisting of under ten highly homologous variants.

Quantitative molecular-barcoded 5'-RACE generated the TCR beta libraries. MiXCR was run by TCRdb on the 5' RACE reads, yielding one entry per CDR3 protein. The table includes 300,000 to 400,000 distinct CDR3 sequences, 14% to 15% detected once. Looked up from germline, CDR1 is DFQATT and CDR2 is SNEGSKA (reference sequence). J gave up 6 bases and V 3 bases, and 3 bases lay outside the gene matches. CDR3 length: 12 amino acids. This TCR was sampled from a male donor with ankylosing spondylitis or in good health (not recorded which). This chain links TRBV20-1 with TRBJ2-7; 9 bases match TRBD1. The specimen was blood, either unsorted or a sorted T cell fraction (not recorded which). This CDR3 is CSASRDRAEQYF. DNA of the CDR3: TGCAGTGCTAGTAGGGACAGGGCCGAGCAGTACTTC.